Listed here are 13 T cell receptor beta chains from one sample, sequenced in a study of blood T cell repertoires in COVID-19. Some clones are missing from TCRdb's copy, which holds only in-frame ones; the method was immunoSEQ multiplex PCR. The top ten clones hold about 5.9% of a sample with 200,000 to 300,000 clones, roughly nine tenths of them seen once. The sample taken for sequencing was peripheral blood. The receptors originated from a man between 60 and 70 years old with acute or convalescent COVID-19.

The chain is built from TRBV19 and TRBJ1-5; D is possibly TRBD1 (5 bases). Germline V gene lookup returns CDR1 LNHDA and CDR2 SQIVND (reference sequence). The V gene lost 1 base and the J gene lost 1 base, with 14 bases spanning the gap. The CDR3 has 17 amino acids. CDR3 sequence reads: CASSIGWGRVSNQPQHF. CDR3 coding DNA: TGTGCCAGTAGTATAGGCTGGGGCAGGGTCAGCAATCAGCCCCAGCATTTT.

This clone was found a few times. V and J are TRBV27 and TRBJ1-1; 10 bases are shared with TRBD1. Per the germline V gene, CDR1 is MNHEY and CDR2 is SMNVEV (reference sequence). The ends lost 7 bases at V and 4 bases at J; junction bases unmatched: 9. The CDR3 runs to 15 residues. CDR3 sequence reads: CASILRQGAGTEAFF. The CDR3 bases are TGTGCCAGCATCCTCCGACAGGGGGCAGGCACTGAAGCTTTCTTT.

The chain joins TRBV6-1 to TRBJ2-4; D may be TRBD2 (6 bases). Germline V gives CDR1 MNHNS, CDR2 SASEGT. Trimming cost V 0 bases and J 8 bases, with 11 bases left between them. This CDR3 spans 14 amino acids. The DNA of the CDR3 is TGTGCCAGCAGTGAAGCGCTGACGGGGGACATTCAGTACTTC. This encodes CASSEALTGDIQYF.

The CDR3 DNA follows: TGTGCCAGCAGCTTGATGACAGGGAGAGGGTCACCCCTCCACTTT. Protein: CASSLMTGRGSPLHF. The chain carries TRBV5-4 and TRBJ1-6, with 7 bases fitting TRBD1. The CDR3 is made up of 15 amino acids. V lost 1 base to trimming and J lost 10 bases; unmatched junction nucleotides: 8. The germline gives CDR1 SGHNT, CDR2 YYREEE (reference sequence).

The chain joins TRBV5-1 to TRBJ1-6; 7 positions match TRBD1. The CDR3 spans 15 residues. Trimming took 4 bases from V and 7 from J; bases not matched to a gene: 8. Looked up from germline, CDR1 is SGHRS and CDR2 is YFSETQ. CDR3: CASSRTGTENSPLHF. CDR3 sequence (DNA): TGCGCCAGCAGCCGCACCGGGACAGAAAATTCACCCCTCCACTTT.

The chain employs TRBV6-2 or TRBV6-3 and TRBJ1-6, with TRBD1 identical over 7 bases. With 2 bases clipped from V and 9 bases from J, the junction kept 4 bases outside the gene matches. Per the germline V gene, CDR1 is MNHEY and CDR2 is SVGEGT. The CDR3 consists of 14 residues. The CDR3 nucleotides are TGTGCCAGCAGTTACCGGGACAGCAGTTCACCCCTCCACTTT. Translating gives CASSYRDSSSPLHF.

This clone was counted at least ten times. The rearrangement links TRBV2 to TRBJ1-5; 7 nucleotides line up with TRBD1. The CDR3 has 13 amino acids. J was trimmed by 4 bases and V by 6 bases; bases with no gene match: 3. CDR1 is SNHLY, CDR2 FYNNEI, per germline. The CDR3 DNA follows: TGTGCCAGCAGGCGGGACAGTAATCAGCCCCAGCATTTT. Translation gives CASRRDSNQPQHF.

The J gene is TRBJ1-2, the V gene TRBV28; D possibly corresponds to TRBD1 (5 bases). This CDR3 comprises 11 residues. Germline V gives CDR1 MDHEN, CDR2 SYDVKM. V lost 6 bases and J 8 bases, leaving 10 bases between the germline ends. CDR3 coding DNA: TGTGCCAGCAGCCTCGGGGGGGGCTACACCTTC. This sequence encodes CASSLGGGYTF.

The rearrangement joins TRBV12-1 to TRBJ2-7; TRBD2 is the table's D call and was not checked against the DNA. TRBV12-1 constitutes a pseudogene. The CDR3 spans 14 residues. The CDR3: CASSFERGTYEQYF. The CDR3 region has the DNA TGTGCCAGCAGCTTTGAACGAGGAACCTACGAGCAGTACTTC.

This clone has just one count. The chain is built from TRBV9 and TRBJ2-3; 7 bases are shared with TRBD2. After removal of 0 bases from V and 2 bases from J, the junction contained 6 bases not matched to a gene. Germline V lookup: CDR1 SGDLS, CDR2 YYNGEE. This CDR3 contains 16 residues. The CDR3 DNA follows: TGTGCCAGCAGCGTAGGGAGGCGGGAGTACACAGATACGCAGTATTTT. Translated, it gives CASSVGRREYTDTQYF.

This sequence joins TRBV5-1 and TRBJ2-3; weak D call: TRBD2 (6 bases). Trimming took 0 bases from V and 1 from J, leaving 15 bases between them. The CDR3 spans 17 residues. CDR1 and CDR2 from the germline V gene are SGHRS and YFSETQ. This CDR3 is CASSLVGRYPGTDTQYF. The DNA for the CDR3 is TGCGCCAGCAGCTTGGTTGGGAGGTACCCCGGCACAGATACGCAGTATTTT. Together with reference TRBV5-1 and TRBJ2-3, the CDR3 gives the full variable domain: KAGVTQTPRYLIKTRGQQVTLSCSPISGHRSVSWYQQTPGQGLQFLFEYFSETQRNKGNFPGRFSGRQFSNSRSEMNVSTLELGDSALYLCASSLVGRYPGTDTQYFGPGTRLTVL.

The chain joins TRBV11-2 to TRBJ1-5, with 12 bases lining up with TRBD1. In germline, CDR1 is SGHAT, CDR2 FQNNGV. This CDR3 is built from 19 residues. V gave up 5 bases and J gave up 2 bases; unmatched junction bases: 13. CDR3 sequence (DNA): TGTGCCAGCAGCGTAGCCCGGGACAGGGGGCGCGACGGCAATCAGCCCCAGCATTTT. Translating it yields CASSVARDRGRDGNQPQHF.

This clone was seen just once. Here the CDR3 DNA reads TGTGCCAGCAGGATACAGGGGTATGGCTACACCTTC. The encoded protein is CASRIQGYGYTF. This chain uses TRBV28 with TRBJ1-2; 7 positions match TRBD1. With V trimmed by 6 bases and J by 5 bases, 3 bases remained unmatched. Germline CDR1 is MDHEN and CDR2 is SYDVKM. CDR3 length: 12 amino acids.